Shown below are 22 T cell receptor beta chains from a single sample sequenced in a study of cytomegalovirus exposure and HLA in healthy donors. The repertoire was sequenced with immunoSEQ multiplex PCR; TCRdb's copy has only in-frame clones and lacks some. Among about 360,000 clones, more than 80% were seen once, and the ten largest hold roughly 0.82%. Sample: PBMCs. The receptors derive from a woman younger than 35 in good health and CMV-seronegative.

The chain joins TRBV27 to TRBJ2-7; 7 nucleotides align to TRBD1. The germline CDR1 and CDR2 sequences are MNHEY and SMNVEV (reference sequence). The CDR3 sequence is 15 residues long. The trim removed 5 bases at V and 0 bases at J, leaving 7 bases unmatched. The CDR3: CASSIGTAFSYEQYF. CDR3 DNA: TGTGCCAGCAGTATAGGGACAGCCTTCTCCTACGAGCAGTACTTC.

This chain links TRBV5-1 with TRBJ2-3, with 8 bases aligning to TRBD2. Per the germline V gene, CDR1 is SGHRS and CDR2 is YFSETQ. This CDR3 region has 14 residues. With V trimmed by 3 bases and J by 5 bases, 5 bases remained unmatched. CDR3 bases: TGCGCCAGCAGCTATAGCGGGGAGCGAGATACGCAGTATTTT. Protein product: CASSYSGERDTQYF.

The rearrangement joins TRBV30 to TRBJ2-1; D possibly corresponds to TRBD2 (5 bases). Per the germline V gene, CDR1 is GTSNPN and CDR2 is SVGIG (reference sequence). V was shortened by 4 bases and J by 8 bases, with 12 bases between the two germline ends. This CDR3 has 12 amino acids. The CDR3 region has the DNA TGTGCCTGGATCGAGGGCCCCCATGAGCAGTTCTTC. Protein: CAWIEGPHEQFF.

The chain uses TRBV5-1 and TRBJ1-2; perhaps TRBD1 as D (5 bases). The CDR3 has 18 amino acids. From germline, CDR1 is SGHRS and CDR2 YFSETQ. V lost 0 bases and J 0 bases, leaving 18 bases between the germline ends. CDR3: CASSLDTAGRQSNYGYTF. The CDR3 coding sequence is TGCGCCAGCAGCTTGGATACGGCAGGCCGACAGTCTAACTATGGCTACACCTTC. The variable domain in full, with the rest retrieved from reference TRBV5-1 and TRBJ1-2, is KAGVTQTPRYLIKTRGQQVTLSCSPISGHRSVSWYQQTPGQGLQFLFEYFSETQRNKGNFPGRFSGRQFSNSRSEMNVSTLELGDSALYLCASSLDTAGRQSNYGYTFGSGTRLTVV.

V and J are TRBV27 and TRBJ2-3, with D possibly TRBD2 on 7 matching bases. Trimming pared 10 bases from V and 2 bases from J, leaving 16 bases between. This CDR3 contains 14 residues. Germline V gene data show CDR1 as MNHEY and CDR2 as SMNVEV (reference sequence). The DNA for the CDR3 is TGTGCCACCTCGAAACGGGGGGCCACAGATACGCAGTATTTT. Its translation is CATSKRGATDTQYF.

The CDR3 DNA sequence: TGCGCCAGCAGCTTGGCCCCGACAGGGATTAGCAATCAGCCCCAGCATTTT. The encoded protein is CASSLAPTGISNQPQHF. V usage is TRBV5-1 and J usage is TRBJ1-5; TRBD1 matches at 7 bases. Per the germline V gene, CDR1 is SGHRS and CDR2 is YFSETQ. V lost 0 bases, J lost 0 bases, and 6 bases stayed unmatched. The CDR3 is 17 amino acids. Drawing the rest from reference TRBV5-1 and TRBJ1-5, the complete variable domain is KAGVTQTPRYLIKTRGQQVTLSCSPISGHRSVSWYQQTPGQGLQFLFEYFSETQRNKGNFPGRFSGRQFSNSRSEMNVSTLELGDSALYLCASSLAPTGISNQPQHFGDGTRLSIL.

The chain couples TRBV2 to TRBJ2-1; weak D call: TRBD1 (6 bases). The V gene lost 8 bases and the J gene lost 1 base, with 12 bases spanning the gap. Germline lookup yields CDR1 SNHLY and CDR2 FYNNEI. The CDR3 is made up of 14 amino acids. The CDR3 region is CASQGTSSYNEQFF. CDR3 DNA sequence: TGTGCCAGCCAGGGGACGTCGTCCTACAATGAGCAGTTCTTC.

The rearrangement links TRBV4-1 to TRBJ2-7; 9 nucleotides line up with TRBD1. The V segment lost 3 bases and the J segment 5 bases; nucleotides outside the gene matches: 11. The CDR3 has 16 amino acids. Germline V gene lookup returns CDR1 MGHRA and CDR2 YSYEKL. This CDR3 reads CASSQDRLQGADEQYF. As DNA, the CDR3 is TGCGCCAGCAGCCAGGACCGTTTACAGGGGGCTGACGAGCAGTACTTC.

The chain's CDR3 is CASSLEQGPYEQYF. The CDR3, as DNA: TGTGCCAGCAGCTTGGAGCAGGGTCCCTACGAGCAGTACTTC. The V and J genes are TRBV5-6 and TRBJ2-7; D might be TRBD1 (5 bases). Germline CDR1 and CDR2: SGHDT and YYEEEE. CDR3 length: 14 amino acids. V was cut by 0 bases and J by 2 bases, with 9 bases left in between. The complete variable domain, with remaining parts taken from reference TRBV5-6 and TRBJ2-7, reads DAGVTQSPTHLIKTRGQQVTLRCSPKSGHDTVSWYQQALGQGPQFIFQYYEEEERQRGNFPDRFSGHQFPNYSSELNVNALLLGDSALYLCASSLEQGPYEQYFGPGTRLTVT.

This clone is a singleton in its sample. J is TRBJ1-2 and V is TRBV13, with D possibly being TRBD1 (6 bases). Germline-derived CDR1 and CDR2 are PRHDT and FYEKMQ (reference sequence). V gave up 0 bases and J gave up 4 bases, with 15 bases separating them. The CDR3 extends over 16 amino acids. CDR3 sequence (DNA): TGTGCCAGCAGCTTAGGCCAAGAGGACAGCTTCTATGGCTACACCTTC. Translating gives CASSLGQEDSFYGYTF.

This clone was counted between two and nine times. V gene TRBV5-1 combines with J gene TRBJ1-2, with 8 bases matching TRBD1. CDR1 SGHRS and CDR2 YFSETQ come from the germline V gene. The CDR3 has 13 residues. The V segment lost 0 bases and the J segment 7 bases; nucleotides outside the gene matches: 2. CDR3 sequence: CASSLGQGAGYTF. CDR3 DNA: TGCGCCAGCAGCTTGGGGCAGGGGGCTGGCTACACCTTC.

CDR3 protein: CASSLEWGANEKLFF. The CDR3 nucleotides are TGTGCCAGCAGCTTAGAATGGGGGGCTAATGAAAAACTGTTTTTT. The chain joins TRBV11-2 to TRBJ1-4; TRBD1 is a possible D gene (5 bases). This CDR3 spans 15 amino acids. With 0 bases removed from V and 3 bases from J, the gap between germline ends came to 8 bases. Per germline, CDR1 SGHAT and CDR2 FQNNGV. Drawing the rest from reference TRBV11-2 and TRBJ1-4, the complete variable domain is EAGVAQSPRYKIIEKRQSVAFWCNPISGHATLYWYQQILGQGPKLLIQFQNNGVVDDSQLPKDRFSAERLKGVDSTLKIQPAKLEDSAVYLCASSLEWGANEKLFFGSGTQLSVL.

J is TRBJ1-1 and V is TRBV7-9; D might be TRBD1 (6 bases). The CDR3 has 13 residues. V shed 2 bases and J shed 7 bases, with 11 bases lying between them. Looked up from germline, CDR1 is SEHNR and CDR2 is FQNEAQ (reference sequence). CDR3 residues: CASSLSNRDEAFF. In DNA form, the CDR3 reads TGTGCCAGCAGCTTAAGTAACAGGGATGAAGCTTTCTTT.

The chain recombines TRBV27 with TRBJ2-5; possible D gene TRBD2, 6 bases. The CDR3 runs to 15 residues. Germline V gene sequence: CDR1 MNHEY, CDR2 SMNVEV (reference sequence). V gave up 1 base and J gave up 2 bases, with 11 bases separating them. DNA for the CDR3: TGTGCCAGCAGTTTATTAGTCGGGACTCAAGAGACCCAGTACTTC. It translates to CASSLLVGTQETQYF.

The J gene is TRBJ2-5, the V gene TRBV2; 10 positions agree with TRBD2. The CDR3 runs to 16 residues. V lost 4 bases, J lost 4 bases, and 9 bases stayed unmatched. Germline CDR1 SNHLY, CDR2 FYNNEI. CDR3 nucleotides: TGTGCCAGCAGTGTACTGACTAGCGGGCTCCGAGAGACCCAGTACTTC. This codes for CASSVLTSGLRETQYF. Complete variable domain (other parts from reference TRBV2 and TRBJ2-5): EPEVTQTPSHQVTQMGQEVILRCVPISNHLYFYWYRQILGQKVEFLVSFYNNEISEKSEIFDDQFSVERPDGSNFTLKIRSTKLEDSAMYFCASSVLTSGLRETQYFGPGTRLLVL.

DNA for the CDR3: TGTGCCAGCAGTTTACGACGTTCGGGAAAAAACATTCAGTACTTC. Its translation is CASSLRRSGKNIQYF. The V call is TRBV27, the J call TRBJ2-4; D is possibly TRBD2 (5 bases). Looked up from germline, CDR1 is MNHEY and CDR2 is SMNVEV (reference sequence). This CDR3 is built from 15 residues. V was pared by 2 bases and J by 4 bases, with 12 bases between.

This clone was seen a single time. The rearrangement links TRBV27 to TRBJ2-7; D is unclear. This CDR3 comprises 14 residues. Germline-derived CDR1 and CDR2 are MNHEY and SMNVEV (reference sequence). The V end lost 1 base, the J end lost 2 bases, and 9 bases lay between the germline ends. The CDR3 sequence: CASSLLGSTYEQYF. The CDR3 nucleotides are TGTGCCAGCAGTTTATTGGGCAGTACCTACGAGCAGTACTTC.

V usage is TRBV6-4 and J usage is TRBJ1-2, with TRBD1 matching 7 bases. V lost 4 bases to trimming and J lost 7 bases; unmatched junction nucleotides: 9. This CDR3 spans 14 amino acids. Germline V lookup: CDR1 MRHNA, CDR2 SNTAGT. The DNA of the CDR3 is TGTGCCAGCAGTGTCGAAGAGGGGGCGGGTGGCTACACCTTC. This codes for CASSVEEGAGGYTF.

The rearrangement uses TRBV4-1 and TRBJ1-3; 7 bases align to TRBD1. J gave up 0 bases and V 1 base, and 6 bases lay outside the gene matches. The V gene's germline CDR1 is MGHRA and CDR2 YSYEKL. The CDR3 is made up of 17 amino acids. The CDR3 DNA follows: TGCGCCAGCAGCCAAGGGACAGGTGTAGACTCTGGAAACACCATATATTTT. Translated, it gives CASSQGTGVDSGNTIYF.

V gene TRBV29-1 combines with J gene TRBJ2-1; maybe TRBD2 (7 bases). V lost 6 bases and J 3 bases, leaving 15 bases between the germline ends. The V gene's germline CDR1 is SQVTM and CDR2 ANQGSEA. The CDR3 contains 14 residues. The CDR3 loop is CSVQGGALYNEQFF. The CDR3 coding sequence is TGCAGCGTCCAAGGGGGGGCCCTCTACAATGAGCAGTTCTTC.

The chain uses TRBV28 and TRBJ2-7, with 10 nucleotides matching TRBD1. The germline V gene has CDR1 MDHEN and CDR2 SYDVKM. The CDR3 is 15 residues long. V was pared by 4 bases and J by 7 bases, with 10 bases of the junction left unmatched. CDR3: CASSYPGQGSLEQYF. Here the CDR3 DNA reads TGTGCCAGCAGTTATCCGGGACAGGGGTCCCTGGAGCAGTACTTC.

The chain couples TRBV30 to TRBJ2-7, with D maybe TRBD2 (6 bases). CDR1 is GTSNPN and CDR2 is SVGIG in the germline V gene (reference sequence). The CDR3 is made up of 15 amino acids. V lost 0 bases to trimming and J lost 1 base, with 13 bases between them. The CDR3 bases are TGTGCCTGGAGTGTACAAAGGGACTTTTCCTACGAGCAGTACTTC. Encoded protein: CAWSVQRDFSYEQYF.